The source of this TCR beta chain is a study of blood T cell repertoires in COVID-19 (dated by TCRdb to 2020 to 2021). About the investigation overall: Samples covering the acute and convalescent phases of COVID-19 were provided by collaborators in the United States, Italy and Spain. The material from the prospective study consisted of cDNA or gDNA derived from T cells, B-cell-depleted T cells, or PBMCs. The dataset comprised deeply sampled blood TCRbeta repertoires from subjects exposed to, actively infected with, or recovered from COVID-19. The repertoires were released in a freely available public database intended as a resource for research on the immune response to SARS-CoV-2. Samples were obtained from the ongoing ImmuneRACE study (first 160 participants) and from about 1,300 subjects provided by 6 global collaborators. A de-identified subject ID, COVID-19 status, age in years and sex were almost always included in the sample metadata. HLA class I and class II types, where available, came from metadata supplied by the sample provider rather than from assay-based typing.

Turning to this clone: This receptor's antigen is unknown. Base qualities are not provided; no much larger clone lies one nucleotide away.

V is cut by 0 bases and J by 6 bases, and the space between the germline ends is 9 bases. The CDR3 runs 13 residues from the cysteine to the phenylalanine. The kept DNA is CDR3 alone, 39 bases in frame from the first base. Looking up the germline V gene (reference sequence) yields CDR1 SGHNT and CDR2 YYREEE. Results and caveats for the whole study, not just this receptor: How much clinical and demographic metadata was included differed by source and by participant, and the metadata was provided uncurated.

TCRbeta CDR3 regions were amplified from genomic DNA by means of the immunoSEQ Assay, a bias-controlled multiplex PCR. The published analysis was carried out like this. The number of nucleated cells in each sample was estimated by amplification of reference gene primers within the assay. To quantify the absolute abundance of each unique TCRbeta CDR3 rearrangement, sequence reads were collapsed and filtered. For each sample, productive Simpson clonality was calculated by taking the square root of Simpson's diversity index across productive rearrangements. TCRdb stores this immuneACCESS table with in-frame sequences only. Part of the clones is absent; in the studies checked, under half of the shortfall reflects unresolved V genes, and no reason is known for the rest. V and J calls and clone size follow that table, whereas D and trimming were derived from the DNA. The sample yields about 280,000 clones; around 83% were counted once. The ten biggest clones cover around 5% of the sample.

In the prospective study, participants were about 18 to 90 years old, resided in 20 to 30 geographic areas of the United States, and were enrolled through a virtual design. Cohort assignment in the prospective study relied on participant-reported clinical history from a screening survey and a study questionnaire. Exposed participants had been in contact with someone with a PCR-confirmed or clinician-diagnosed COVID-19 case within 2 weeks of study entry. In the prospective study, mobile phlebotomists collected whole blood, serum and a nasopharyngeal or oropharyngeal swab from each participant. Prospective study participants could optionally give additional blood draws and questionnaires over an approximately 2-month period. Prospective study blood samples were shipped either frozen or at room temperature before DNA extraction.

Sequencing was done on a sample of PBMCs or T cells enriched from blood (not recorded which). The chain was built from TRBV5-4 and TRBJ1-2, with an unclear D gene assignment. The TCR comes from a man aged 35 to 55 who had been exposed to COVID-19. The CDR3 reads CASSLAPGNGYTF. The DNA sequence is TGTGCCAGCAGCTTGGCCCCGGGTAATGGCTACACCTTC.